This is a list of T cell receptor beta chains from one sample in a study of T cell repertoires in cytomegalovirus infection. TCRdb recomputed calls from the reads with MiXCR, one row per CDR3 protein. The sample yields a few hundred thousand distinct CDR3 sequences, about 18% seen once. The specimen sequenced was CD8+ T cells from PBMCs. The receptors were sampled from a human donor in good health (CMV status not recorded). Some clones in this sample may be carry-over from other donors' samples. The CDR3 runs from the conserved cysteine through the conserved F or W. The D gene is left open where the match is weak. Clone size, where shown, is once, few, many, or a class for clones that have expanded.

length: 14; J: TRBJ2-1; V: TRBV2; size: few; D: NA; CDR3: CASSEEVPYNEQFF; DNA: TGTGCCAGCAGTGAAGAGGTCCCCTACAATGAGCAGTTCTTC
length: 16; J: TRBJ2-5; V: TRBV27; size: many; D: NA; CDR3: CASSPPSGVWGETQYF; DNA: TGTGCCAGCAGTCCACCTTCAGGGGTTTGGGGAGAGACCCAGTACTTC
length: 15; J: TRBJ2-1; V: TRBV27; size: NA; D: TRBD2; CDR3: CASSLGPGGPDEQFF; DNA: TGTGCCAGCAGTTTAGGGCCGGGGGGGCCTGATGAGCAGTTCTTC
length: 17; J: TRBJ2-1; V: TRBV7-6; size: many; D: TRBD2; CDR3: CASSGSPSGGPYNEQFF; DNA: TGTGCCAGCAGCGGCTCGCCTAGCGGGGGGCCTTACAATGAGCAGTTCTTC
length: 14; J: TRBJ2-1; V: TRBV20-1; size: NA; D: NA; CDR3: CSAEAGGGLDEQFF; DNA: TGCAGTGCTGAGGCTGGGGGGGGCCTTGATGAGCAGTTCTTC
length: 17; J: TRBJ1-1; V: TRBV3-1; size: NA; D: NA; CDR3: CASSQKTALIGNTEAFF; DNA: TGTGCCAGCAGCCAAAAGACAGCTTTGATCGGCAACACTGAAGCTTTCTTT
length: 14; J: TRBJ2-1; V: TRBV12-3/TRBV12-4; size: many; D: TRBD1; CDR3: CASSNKYRGYEQFF; DNA: TGTGCCAGCAGCAATAAATACAGGGGGTACGAGCAGTTCTTC
length: 14; J: TRBJ2-7; V: TRBV20-1; size: few; D: NA; CDR3: CSAPPPTNLYEQYF; DNA: TGCAGTGCCCCACCCCCAACAAATCTCTACGAGCAGTACTTC
length: 15; J: TRBJ1-6; V: TRBV2; size: NA; D: NA; CDR3: CASERRGSYNSPLHF; DNA: TGTGCCAGCGAACGCAGGGGCTCCTATAATTCACCCCTCCACTTT
length: 14; J: TRBJ2-7; V: TRBV14; size: few; D: NA; CDR3: CASSQNQGSYEQYF; DNA: TGTGCCAGCAGCCAAAACCAGGGGTCCTACGAGCAGTACTTC
length: 14; J: TRBJ2-7; V: TRBV7-6; size: NA; D: NA; CDR3: CASRPTGEGLEQYF; DNA: TGTGCCAGCAGACCGACAGGGGAGGGCCTCGAGCAGTACTTC
length: 14; J: TRBJ2-1; V: TRBV5-4; size: NA; D: TRBD2; CDR3: CASSLGPLAGDQFF; DNA: TGTGCCAGCAGCTTGGGACCACTAGCGGGGGACCAGTTCTTC
length: 14; J: TRBJ2-4; V: TRBV29-1; size: few; D: NA; CDR3: CSVEDSLSENIQYF; DNA: TGCAGCGTTGAAGATAGTCTGAGCGAAAACATTCAGTACTTC
length: 15; J: TRBJ2-2; V: TRBV2; size: NA; D: NA; CDR3: CASSGGAGNTGELFF; DNA: TGTGCCAGCAGTGGGGGGGCCGGGAACACCGGGGAGCTGTTTTTT
length: 17; J: TRBJ1-4; V: TRBV7-9; size: NA; D: NA; CDR3: CASSSSPGSGTNEKLFF; DNA: TGTGCCAGCAGCTCCTCCCCAGGGAGCGGCACTAATGAAAAACTGTTTTTT
length: 14; J: TRBJ1-1; V: TRBV7-9; size: many; D: TRBD1; CDR3: CASSWDSWNTEAFF; DNA: TGTGCCAGCAGCTGGGACAGCTGGAACACTGAAGCTTTCTTT
length: 13; J: TRBJ2-2; V: TRBV5-4; size: few; D: NA; CDR3: CASSGGNTGELFF; DNA: TGTGCCAGCAGCGGCGGGAACACCGGGGAGCTGTTTTTT
length: 15; J: TRBJ1-1; V: TRBV7-6; size: many; D: NA; CDR3: CASSLDGGAFTEAFF; DNA: TGTGCCAGCAGCTTAGACGGGGGCGCGTTCACTGAAGCTTTCTTT
length: 16; J: TRBJ2-3; V: TRBV12-3/TRBV12-4; size: once; D: NA; CDR3: CASSPPSVYSTDTQYF; DNA: TGTGCCAGCAGTCCCCCTAGCGTCTATAGCACAGATACGCAGTATTTT
length: 15; J: TRBJ2-5; V: TRBV7-6; size: NA; D: TRBD2; CDR3: CASSPSGGGQETQYF; DNA: TGTGCCAGCAGCCCCAGCGGGGGGGGACAAGAGACCCAGTACTTC
length: 12; J: TRBJ2-1; V: TRBV5-6; size: NA; D: NA; CDR3: CASGGPINEQFF; DNA: TGTGCCAGCGGGGGACCGATCAATGAGCAGTTCTTC
length: 15; J: TRBJ1-1; V: TRBV6-1; size: NA; D: NA; CDR3: CASSYPGQTDTEAFF; DNA: TGTGCCAGCAGTTACCCAGGACAGACAGACACTGAAGCTTTCTTT
length: 17; J: TRBJ2-3; V: TRBV6-5; size: NA; D: NA; CDR3: CASRHHLEPQHTDTQYF; DNA: TGTGCCAGCAGACACCACCTCGAGCCACAACACACAGATACGCAGTATTTT
length: 9; J: TRBJ2-2; V: TRBV27; size: NA; D: NA; CDR3: CASVLKLFF; DNA: TGTGCCAGCGTCTTAAAGCTGTTTTTT
length: 14; J: TRBJ1-1; V: TRBV7-8; size: NA; D: NA; CDR3: CASSFAQGRTEAFF; DNA: TGTGCCAGCAGCTTCGCCCAGGGGCGCACTGAAGCTTTCTTT
length: 15; J: TRBJ2-3; V: TRBV20-1; size: NA; D: NA; CDR3: CSALTGGLRADTQYF; DNA: TGCAGTGCGCTAACGGGGGGCCTCCGGGCAGATACGCAGTATTTT
length: 17; J: TRBJ2-3; V: TRBV2; size: NA; D: NA; CDR3: CASSEASQGRRTDTQYF; DNA: TGTGCCAGCAGTGAAGCATCCCAGGGAAGAAGGACAGATACGCAGTATTTT
length: 15; J: TRBJ2-2; V: TRBV7-9; size: NA; D: TRBD2; CDR3: CASSFSGGNTGELFF; DNA: TGTGCCAGCAGCTTTTCGGGGGGGAACACCGGGGAGCTGTTTTTT
length: 15; J: TRBJ1-5; V: TRBV2; size: NA; D: NA; CDR3: CASSDSVVPNQPQHF; DNA: TGTGCCAGCAGTGATTCGGTTGTCCCCAATCAGCCCCAGCATTTT
length: 14; J: TRBJ2-1; V: TRBV24-1; size: few; D: NA; CDR3: CATSEPGHPDEQFF; DNA: TGTGCCACCAGTGAACCGGGACATCCCGATGAGCAGTTCTTC
length: 16; J: TRBJ1-5; V: TRBV12-5; size: many; D: NA; CDR3: CASGPPDDSLGQPQHF; DNA: TGTGCTAGTGGTCCCCCCGACGACAGTCTTGGTCAGCCCCAGCATTTT
length: 14; J: TRBJ2-1; V: TRBV7-9; size: few; D: NA; CDR3: CASSLAGLENEQFF; DNA: TGTGCCAGCAGCTTAGCGGGACTGGAGAATGAGCAGTTCTTC
length: 17; J: TRBJ2-1; V: TRBV7-9; size: few; D: NA; CDR3: CASSTSRRGGGNNEQFF; DNA: TGTGCCAGCAGCACCTCCCGGAGGGGGGGGGGGAACAATGAGCAGTTCTTC
length: 15; J: TRBJ2-7; V: TRBV7-9; size: NA; D: TRBD1; CDR3: CASSPPGTGRHEQYF; DNA: TGTGCCAGCAGTCCTCCCGGGACAGGGAGACACGAGCAGTACTTC
length: 16; J: TRBJ1-1; V: TRBV6-1; size: many; D: NA; CDR3: CASSRTRGGMNTEAFF; DNA: TGTGCCAGCAGTCGGACCCGAGGGGGTATGAACACTGAAGCTTTCTTT
length: 15; J: TRBJ2-7; V: TRBV19; size: NA; D: TRBD1; CDR3: CASSEGQGILDEQYF; DNA: TGTGCCAGTAGTGAGGGACAGGGTATTTTGGACGAGCAGTACTTC
length: 16; J: TRBJ1-6; V: TRBV7-2; size: many; D: NA; CDR3: CASTSALFTYNSPLHF; DNA: TGTGCCAGCACTTCGGCCTTATTTACCTATAATTCACCCCTCCACTTT